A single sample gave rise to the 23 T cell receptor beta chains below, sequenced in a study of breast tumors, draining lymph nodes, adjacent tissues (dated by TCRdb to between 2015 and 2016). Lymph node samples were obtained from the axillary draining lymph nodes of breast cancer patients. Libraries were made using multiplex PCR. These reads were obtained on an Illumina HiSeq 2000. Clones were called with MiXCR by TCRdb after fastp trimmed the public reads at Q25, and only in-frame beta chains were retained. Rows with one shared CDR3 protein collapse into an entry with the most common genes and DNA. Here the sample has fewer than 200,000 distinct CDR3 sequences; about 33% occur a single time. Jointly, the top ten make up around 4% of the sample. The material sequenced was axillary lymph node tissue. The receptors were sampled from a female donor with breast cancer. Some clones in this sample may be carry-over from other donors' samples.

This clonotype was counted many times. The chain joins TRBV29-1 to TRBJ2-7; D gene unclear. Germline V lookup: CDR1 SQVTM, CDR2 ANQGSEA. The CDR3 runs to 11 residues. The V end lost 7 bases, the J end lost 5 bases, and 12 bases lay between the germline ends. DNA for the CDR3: TGCAGCGCCAGACGTGGCAACGAGCAGTACTTC. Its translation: CSARRGNEQYF.

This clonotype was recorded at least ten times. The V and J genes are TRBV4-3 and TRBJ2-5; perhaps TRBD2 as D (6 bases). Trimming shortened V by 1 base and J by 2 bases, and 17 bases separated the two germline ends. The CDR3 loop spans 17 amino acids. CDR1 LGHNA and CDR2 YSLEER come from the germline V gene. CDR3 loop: CASSQGHRLDVQETQYF. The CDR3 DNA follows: TGCGCCAGCAGCCAAGGCCATCGACTAGACGTACAAGAGACCCAGTACTTC.

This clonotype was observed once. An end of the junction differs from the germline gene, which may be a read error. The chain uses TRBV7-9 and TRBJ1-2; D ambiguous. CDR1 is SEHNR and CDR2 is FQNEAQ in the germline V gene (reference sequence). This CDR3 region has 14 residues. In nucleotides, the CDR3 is TGTGCCACCGAGAGAGGCCTCGCTAACTATGGATACACCTTC. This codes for CATERGLANYGYTF.

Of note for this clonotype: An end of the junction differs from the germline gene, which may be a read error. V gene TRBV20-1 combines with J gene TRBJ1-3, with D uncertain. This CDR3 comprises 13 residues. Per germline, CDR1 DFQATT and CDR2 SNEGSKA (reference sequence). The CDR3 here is CSAREVSGNTIYF. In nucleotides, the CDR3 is TGCAGTGCCAGAGAAGTCTCTGGAAACACCATATATTTT.

In nucleotides, the CDR3 is TGTGCCAGCAGCTTAGTCGTCCAAAGGGACTATGGCTACACCAATCAGCCCCAGCATTTT. It is translated as CASSLVVQRDYGYTNQPQHF. V and J are TRBV7-2 and TRBJ1-5; possible D gene TRBD1, 5 bases. CDR1 and CDR2 (germline): SGHTA, FQGNSA. V lost 1 base to trimming and J lost 3 bases, with 25 bases between them. There are 20 residues in the CDR3.

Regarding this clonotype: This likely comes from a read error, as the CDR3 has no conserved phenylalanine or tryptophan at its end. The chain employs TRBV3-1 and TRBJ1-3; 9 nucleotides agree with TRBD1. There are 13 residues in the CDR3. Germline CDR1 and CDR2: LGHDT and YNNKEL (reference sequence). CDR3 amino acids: CASRKTGGNIIYL. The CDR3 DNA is TGTGCCAGCAGAAAGACAGGGGGAAACATCATATATCTT.

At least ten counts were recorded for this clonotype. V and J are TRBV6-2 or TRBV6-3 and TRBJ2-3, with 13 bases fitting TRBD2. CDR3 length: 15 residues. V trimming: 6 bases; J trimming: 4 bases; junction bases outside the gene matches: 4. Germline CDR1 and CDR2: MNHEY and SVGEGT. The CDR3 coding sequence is TGTGCCAGCAGGAAACTAGCGGGGGGGGCAGATACGCAGTATTTT. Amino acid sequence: CASRKLAGGADTQYF.

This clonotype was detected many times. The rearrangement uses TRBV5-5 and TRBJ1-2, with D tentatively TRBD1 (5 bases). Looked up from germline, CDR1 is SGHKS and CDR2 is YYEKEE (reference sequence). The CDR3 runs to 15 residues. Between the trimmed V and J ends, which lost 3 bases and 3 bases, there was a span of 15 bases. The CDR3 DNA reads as TGTGCCAGCAGCTCCCACATTTGGGGGGACTATGGCTACACCTTC. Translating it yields CASSSHIWGDYGYTF. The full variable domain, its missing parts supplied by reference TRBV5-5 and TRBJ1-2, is DAGVTQSPTHLIKTRGQQVTLRCSPISGHKSVSWYQQVLGQGPQFIFQYYEKEERGRGNFPDRFSARQFPNYSSELNVNALLLGDSALYLCASSSHIWGDYGYTFGSGTRLTVV.

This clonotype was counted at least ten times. The CDR3 DNA is TGTGCCTGGACCGCGGGACCGAGCTACGAGCAGTACTTC. As protein: CAWTAGPSYEQYF. The chain joins TRBV30 to TRBJ2-7; maybe TRBD2 (6 bases). Trimming stripped 4 bases from V and 3 bases from J, with 13 bases between. CDR1 and CDR2 from the germline V gene are GTSNPN and SVGIG (reference sequence). The CDR3 is 13 residues long. The full variable domain, with the rest looked up from reference TRBV30 and TRBJ2-7, is SQTIHQWPATLVQPVGSPLSLECTVEGTSNPNLYWYRQAAGRGLQLLFYSVGIGQISSEVPQNLSASRPQDRQFILSSKKLLLSDSGFYLCAWTAGPSYEQYFGPGTRLTVT.

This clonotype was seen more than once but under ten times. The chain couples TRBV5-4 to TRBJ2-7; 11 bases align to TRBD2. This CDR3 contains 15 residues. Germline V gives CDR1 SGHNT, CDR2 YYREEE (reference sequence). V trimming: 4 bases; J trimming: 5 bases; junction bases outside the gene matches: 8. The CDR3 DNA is TGTGCCAGCAGCCCGCTAGCGGGGGGTAGCCACGAGCAGTACTTC. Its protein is CASSPLAGGSHEQYF.

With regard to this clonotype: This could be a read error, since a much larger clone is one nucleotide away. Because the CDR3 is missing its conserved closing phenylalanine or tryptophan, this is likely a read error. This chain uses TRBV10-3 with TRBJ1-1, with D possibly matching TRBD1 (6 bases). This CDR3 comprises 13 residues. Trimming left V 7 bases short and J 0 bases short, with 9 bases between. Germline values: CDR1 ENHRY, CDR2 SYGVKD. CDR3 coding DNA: TGTGCCATCAATGGACAGATGAACACTGAAGCTTTCGTT. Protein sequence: CAINGQMNTEAFV.

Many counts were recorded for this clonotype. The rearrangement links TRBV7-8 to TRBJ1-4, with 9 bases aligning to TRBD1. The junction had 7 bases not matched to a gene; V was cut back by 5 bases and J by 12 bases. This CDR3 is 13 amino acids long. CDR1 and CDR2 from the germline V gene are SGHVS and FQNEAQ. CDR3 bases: TGTGCCAGCAGCGCAACCCGGGACAGGGAACTGTTTTTT. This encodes CASSATRDRELFF.

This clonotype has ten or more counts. CDR3 coding DNA: TGTGCCAGCAGTTTCGGTCCTGGGGAGCTGTTTTTT. It encodes CASSFGPGELFF. The V and J genes are TRBV6-5 and TRBJ2-2; D gene ambiguous. The V and J ends lost 4 bases and 8 bases respectively, with 8 bases between them. CDR1 and CDR2 (germline): MNHEY, SVGAGI. This CDR3 comprises 12 residues.

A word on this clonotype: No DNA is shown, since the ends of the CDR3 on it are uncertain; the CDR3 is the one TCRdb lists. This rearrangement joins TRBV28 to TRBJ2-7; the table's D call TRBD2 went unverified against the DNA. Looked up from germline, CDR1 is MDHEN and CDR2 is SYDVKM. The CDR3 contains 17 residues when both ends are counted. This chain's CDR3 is CASSFSFGWGNSYEQHF.

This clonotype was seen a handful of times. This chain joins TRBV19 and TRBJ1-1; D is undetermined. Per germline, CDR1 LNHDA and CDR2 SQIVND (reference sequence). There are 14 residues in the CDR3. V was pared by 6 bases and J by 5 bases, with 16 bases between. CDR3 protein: CASRPSWGGTEAFF. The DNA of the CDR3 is TGTGCCAGTAGGCCGTCGTGGGGTGGAACTGAAGCTTTCTTT. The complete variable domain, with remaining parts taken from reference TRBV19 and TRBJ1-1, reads DGGITQSPKYLFRKEGQNVTLSCEQNLNHDAMYWYRQDPGQGLRLIYYSQIVNDFQKGDIAEGYSVSREKKESFPLTVTSAQKNPTAFYLCASRPSWGGTEAFFGQGTRLTVV.

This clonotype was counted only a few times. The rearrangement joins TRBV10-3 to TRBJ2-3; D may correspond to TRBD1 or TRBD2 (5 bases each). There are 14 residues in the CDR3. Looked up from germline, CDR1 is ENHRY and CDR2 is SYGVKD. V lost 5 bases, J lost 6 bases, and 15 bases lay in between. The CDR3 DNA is TGTGCCATCAGTAAAGCAGGGTTAGCGGATACGCAGTATTTT. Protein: CAISKAGLADTQYF.

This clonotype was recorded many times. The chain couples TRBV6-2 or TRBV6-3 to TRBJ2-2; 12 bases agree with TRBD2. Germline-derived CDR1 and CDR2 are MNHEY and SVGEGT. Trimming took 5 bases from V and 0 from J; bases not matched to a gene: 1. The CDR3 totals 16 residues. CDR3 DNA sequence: TGTGCCAGCAGTCGACTAGCGGGAGCGAACACCGGGGAGCTGTTTTTT. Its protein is CASSRLAGANTGELFF.

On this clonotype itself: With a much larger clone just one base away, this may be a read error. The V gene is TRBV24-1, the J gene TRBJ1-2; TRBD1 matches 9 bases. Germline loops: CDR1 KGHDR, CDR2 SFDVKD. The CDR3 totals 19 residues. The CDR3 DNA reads TGTGCCACCAGTGACACTCCGGGACAGGGCTCTTCGGCGGGCTATGGCTACCCCTTC. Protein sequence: CATSDTPGQGSSAGYGYPF.

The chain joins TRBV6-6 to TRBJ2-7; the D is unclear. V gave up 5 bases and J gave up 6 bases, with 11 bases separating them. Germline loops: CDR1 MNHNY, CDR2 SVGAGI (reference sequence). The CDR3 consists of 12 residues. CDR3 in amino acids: CASSPLGVEQYF. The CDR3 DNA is TGTGCCAGCAGTCCCCTGGGCGTCGAGCAGTACTTC.

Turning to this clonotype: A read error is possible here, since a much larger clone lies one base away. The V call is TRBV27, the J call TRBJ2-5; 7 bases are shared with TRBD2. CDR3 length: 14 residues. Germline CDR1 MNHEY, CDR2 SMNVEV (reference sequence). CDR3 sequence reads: CASSLTDSGRTQCF. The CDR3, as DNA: TGTGCCAGCAGTTTAACAGACTCCGGGAGGACCCAGTGCTTC.

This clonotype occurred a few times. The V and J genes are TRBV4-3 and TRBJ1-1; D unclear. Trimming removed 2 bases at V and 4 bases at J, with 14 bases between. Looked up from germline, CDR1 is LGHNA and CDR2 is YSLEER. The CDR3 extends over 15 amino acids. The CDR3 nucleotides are TGCGCCAGCAGCCAAATTTCTCAGGTTTTCACTGAAGCTTTCTTT. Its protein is CASSQISQVFTEAFF.

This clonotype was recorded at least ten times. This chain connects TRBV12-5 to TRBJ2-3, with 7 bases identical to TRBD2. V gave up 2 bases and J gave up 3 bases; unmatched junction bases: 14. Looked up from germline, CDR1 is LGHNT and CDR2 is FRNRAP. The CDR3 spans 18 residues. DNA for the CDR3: TGTGCTAGTGGTTTGACACGAGGCGGCGGGAGTGGAACAGATACGCAGTATTTT. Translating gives CASGLTRGGGSGTDTQYF.

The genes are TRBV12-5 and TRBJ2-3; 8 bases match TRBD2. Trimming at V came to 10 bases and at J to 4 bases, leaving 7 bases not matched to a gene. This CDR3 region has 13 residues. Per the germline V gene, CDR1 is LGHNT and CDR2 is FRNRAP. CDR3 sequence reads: CATARGGADTQYF. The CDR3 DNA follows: TGTGCTACAGCCCGGGGGGGCGCAGATACGCAGTATTTT.